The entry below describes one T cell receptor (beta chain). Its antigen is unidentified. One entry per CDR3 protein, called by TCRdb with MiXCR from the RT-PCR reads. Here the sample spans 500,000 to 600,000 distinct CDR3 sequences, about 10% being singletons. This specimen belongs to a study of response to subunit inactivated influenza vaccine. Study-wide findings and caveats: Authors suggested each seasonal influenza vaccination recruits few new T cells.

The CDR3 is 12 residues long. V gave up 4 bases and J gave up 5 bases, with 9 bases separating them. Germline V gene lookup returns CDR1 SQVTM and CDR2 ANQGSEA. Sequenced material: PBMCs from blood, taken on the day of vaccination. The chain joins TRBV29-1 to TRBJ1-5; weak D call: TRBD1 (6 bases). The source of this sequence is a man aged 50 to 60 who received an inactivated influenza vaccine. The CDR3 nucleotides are TGCAGCGTTGTACAGGGCGATCAGCCCCAGCATTTT. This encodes CSVVQGDQPQHF.